A selection of T cell receptor beta chains follows, all from one sample in a study of blood T cell repertoires in COVID-19. Assay: immunoSEQ multiplex PCR; the TCRdb copy retains only in-frame clones and omits some. Of some 160,000 clones detected, 79% appear once; the ten largest clones hold roughly 19%. The sequenced material came from PBMCs or T cells enriched from blood (not recorded which). The receptors derive from a woman in her seventies in a cohort exposed to, infected with or recovered from COVID-19 (not recorded which). Both conserved end residues are part of each CDR3. D genes are given only for firm matches. Clone size is given for some rows only: seen once, a few or many times, or a class if the clone is expanded.

V gene	clone size	J gene	D gene	CDR3 DNA	CDR3 protein
TRBV28	NA	TRBJ2-7	TRBD1	TGTGCCAGCAGTCCGATAGGACAGGGGTTGGAGCAGTACTTC	CASSPIGQGLEQYF
TRBV5-1	NA	TRBJ2-1	TRBD1	TGCGCCAGCAGCTTGGGACAGGGGTCAGGGAATGAGCAGTTCTTC	CASSLGQGSGNEQFF
TRBV28	NA	TRBJ2-1	NA	TGTGCCAGCAGGATCTCTGGTCGGGTGGGCAATGAGCAGTTCTTC	CASRISGRVGNEQFF
TRBV6-6	few	TRBJ2-2	NA	TGTGCCAGCAGTCCTGAAATGCGGAGGGCGAACACCGGGGAGCTGTTTTTT	CASSPEMRRANTGELFF
TRBV18	NA	TRBJ2-5	NA	TGTGCCAGCTCACCACCTAACCAAGAGACCCAGTACTTC	CASSPPNQETQYF
TRBV10-3	once	TRBJ2-1	TRBD1	TGTGCCATCAGGGATACACCGACAGGGAATGAGCAGTTCTTC	CAIRDTPTGNEQFF
TRBV5-1	NA	TRBJ1-6	TRBD1	TGCGCCAGCAGCTTGGGGGACAGCAATTCACCCCTCCACTTT	CASSLGDSNSPLHF
TRBV5-4	NA	TRBJ2-5	TRBD2	TGTGCCAGCAGCGGGACTAGCGGGAGCGGGGAGACCCAGTACTTC	CASSGTSGSGETQYF
TRBV12-3/TRBV12-4	NA	TRBJ1-2	NA	TGTGCCAGCAGGGAACAGGAATACTATGGCTACACCTTC	CASREQEYYGYTF
TRBV2	NA	TRBJ1-6	NA	TGTGCCAGCAGTTCGCAGGGGATGGGAATAAATTCACCCCTCCACTTT	CASSSQGMGINSPLHF
TRBV5-1	NA	TRBJ2-1	NA	TGCGCCAGCAGCTTGGGGACAGCCTCCTATTCTGAGCAGTTCTTC	CASSLGTASYSEQFF
TRBV11-1	NA	TRBJ2-7	NA	TGTGCCAGCAGCCCCCTCGGCGGGACCACCATCGGGGAGCAGTACTTC	CASSPLGGTTIGEQYF
TRBV15	NA	TRBJ1-1	TRBD1	TGTGCCACCAGCCGTGACAGGGCGAACACTGAAGCTTTCTTT	CATSRDRANTEAFF
TRBV28	NA	TRBJ1-5	NA	TGTGCCAGCAAAATGGACCCTCAGAGACTACTACTGTATTTT	CASKMDPQRLLLYF
TRBV14	NA	TRBJ1-1	TRBD1	TGTGCCAGCAGCCGGAGACAGGGGGTTATCAACACTGAAGCTTTCTTT	CASSRRQGVINTEAFF
TRBV27	NA	TRBJ1-4	NA	TGTGCCACCGGACCCTGGGGGGGTAATGAAAAACTGTTTTTT	CATGPWGGNEKLFF
TRBV28	few	TRBJ1-2	TRBD1	TGTGCCAGCAGCCGTACAGGGGTTATGGGCTACACCTTC	CASSRTGVMGYTF
TRBV4-3	once	TRBJ2-1	NA	TGCGCCAGCAGCCAACCACCCCACTCCCCAAGCTCCTACAATGAGCAGTTCTTC	CASSQPPHSPSSYNEQFF
TRBV2	NA	TRBJ2-5	TRBD1	TGTGCCAGCGAATGGGACAGTCCCCAAGAGACCCAGTACTTC	CASEWDSPQETQYF
TRBV2	NA	TRBJ1-2	NA	TGTGCCAGCACCGGGGTAGGGCCCTCAGGCTACACCTTC	CASTGVGPSGYTF
TRBV27	NA	TRBJ2-3	NA	TGTGCCAGCAGTTCCTCCGAGACAGAGCTCGTGACAGATACGCAGTATTTT	CASSSSETELVTDTQYF
TRBV19	NA	TRBJ2-1	TRBD2	TGTGCCAGTAGTATAGGGTCCGGACTAGCGGATACCTACAATGAGCAGTTCTTC	CASSIGSGLADTYNEQFF
TRBV28	NA	TRBJ1-2	NA	TGTGCCAGCAGTTTGCCGGGCGGGTGGGGCTATGGCTACACCTTC	CASSLPGGWGYGYTF
TRBV29-1	NA	TRBJ2-7	NA	TGCAGCGTTGAGGATGCAGGCTCCTACGAGCAGTACTTC	CSVEDAGSYEQYF
TRBV3-1/TRBV3-2	NA	TRBJ1-1	TRBD1	TGTGCCAGCAGCCAACAGACAGGGGGCTCGGCTTTCTTT	CASSQQTGGSAFF
TRBV6-5	NA	TRBJ2-7	TRBD1	TGTGCCGCCCAGGGACAGAGACCCTACGAGCAGTACTTC	CAAQGQRPYEQYF
TRBV2	NA	TRBJ1-1	NA	TGTGCCAGCACCCAGGGATCGAACACTGAAGCTTTCTTT	CASTQGSNTEAFF
TRBV11-2	NA	TRBJ2-1	TRBD1	TGTGCCAGCAGCTTAGGGCAGGGGGTGGAGGAGCAGTTCTTC	CASSLGQGVEEQFF
TRBV7-8	few	TRBJ1-5	NA	TGTGCCAGCAGCCCGGGGTACCCATCGCCCCAGCATTTT	CASSPGYPSPQHF
TRBV30	NA	TRBJ1-6	NA	TGTGCCTGGACAGGGCCCGGACAGACCAATTCACCCCTCCACTTT	CAWTGPGQTNSPLHF
TRBV6-2/TRBV6-3	NA	TRBJ2-1	TRBD2	TGTGCCAGCAGTTACGTGAACGGGAGGGGAGGTGAGCAGTTCTTC	CASSYVNGRGGEQFF
TRBV4-3	few	TRBJ2-1	NA	TGCGCCAGCAGCCAGATCTCGGGAGTTCTCGGGAATGAGCAGTTCTTC	CASSQISGVLGNEQFF
TRBV6-5	NA	TRBJ1-5	NA	TGTGCCAGCAGTTCCTTGGACTTAAATCAGCCCCAGCATTTT	CASSSLDLNQPQHF
TRBV5-1	NA	TRBJ2-1	TRBD2	TGCGCCAGCAGCTTGGCGCTAGCGGGAGGGGGCAATGAGCAGTTCTTC	CASSLALAGGGNEQFF
TRBV3-1/TRBV3-2	NA	TRBJ1-2	NA	TGTGCCAGCAGCCAAGGGACAGACTATGGCTACACCTTC	CASSQGTDYGYTF
TRBV7-9	few	TRBJ2-1	TRBD2	TGTGCCAGCCGACTAGCGGGATACAATGAGCAGTTCTTC	CASRLAGYNEQFF
TRBV28	NA	TRBJ2-5	TRBD1	TGTGCCACCCGAAGGGGGCGCTGGGAGACCCAGTACTTC	CATRRGRWETQYF
TRBV19	NA	TRBJ1-5	NA	TGTGCCAGTACCGAAGGGACTGCAAGGGGTCAGCCCCAGCATTTT	CASTEGTARGQPQHF
TRBV6-5	NA	TRBJ2-3	TRBD1	TGTGCCAGCAGTTATACAGGGGGGAATACAGATACGCAGTATTTT	CASSYTGGNTDTQYF
TRBV2	NA	TRBJ2-5	TRBD2	TGTGCCAGCACCTCTATAGCGGGAGGAGGAGAGACCCAGTACTTC	CASTSIAGGGETQYF
TRBV16	NA	TRBJ2-3	TRBD1	TGTGCCAGCACCCGAGAAGGGACAGCCCGCCGGGATACGCAGTATTTT	CASTREGTARRDTQYF
TRBV6-2/TRBV6-3	NA	TRBJ2-3	NA	TGTGCCAGCGGCCGGACTGGGGTTACGCAGTATTTT	CASGRTGVTQYF